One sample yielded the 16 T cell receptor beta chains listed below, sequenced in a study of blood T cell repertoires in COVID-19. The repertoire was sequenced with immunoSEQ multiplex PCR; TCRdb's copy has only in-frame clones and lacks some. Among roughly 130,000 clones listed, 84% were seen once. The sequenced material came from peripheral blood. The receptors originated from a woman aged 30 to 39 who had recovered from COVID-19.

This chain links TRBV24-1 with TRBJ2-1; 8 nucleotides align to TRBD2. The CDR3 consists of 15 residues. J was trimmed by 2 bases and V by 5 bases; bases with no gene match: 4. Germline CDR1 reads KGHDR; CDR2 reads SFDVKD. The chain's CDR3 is CATSAGGRTYNEQFF. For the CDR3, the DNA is TGTGCCACCAGTGCGGGGGGGAGAACCTACAATGAGCAGTTCTTC.

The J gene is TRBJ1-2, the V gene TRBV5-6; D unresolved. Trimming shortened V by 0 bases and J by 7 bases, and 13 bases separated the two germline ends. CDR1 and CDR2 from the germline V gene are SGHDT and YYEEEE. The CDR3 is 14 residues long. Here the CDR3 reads CASSLEHGRGGYTF. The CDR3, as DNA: TGTGCCAGCAGCTTGGAGCATGGGCGTGGTGGCTACACCTTC. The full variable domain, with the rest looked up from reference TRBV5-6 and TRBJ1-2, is DAGVTQSPTHLIKTRGQQVTLRCSPKSGHDTVSWYQQALGQGPQFIFQYYEEEERQRGNFPDRFSGHQFPNYSSELNVNALLLGDSALYLCASSLEHGRGGYTFGSGTRLTVV.

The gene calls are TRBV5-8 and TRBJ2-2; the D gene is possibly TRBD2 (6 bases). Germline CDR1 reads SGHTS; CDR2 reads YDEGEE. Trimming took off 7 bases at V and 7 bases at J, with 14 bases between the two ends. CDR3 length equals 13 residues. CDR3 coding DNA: TGTGCCAGCGCGCGGGGAGCAAACGGGGAGCTGTTTTTT. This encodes CASARGANGELFF.

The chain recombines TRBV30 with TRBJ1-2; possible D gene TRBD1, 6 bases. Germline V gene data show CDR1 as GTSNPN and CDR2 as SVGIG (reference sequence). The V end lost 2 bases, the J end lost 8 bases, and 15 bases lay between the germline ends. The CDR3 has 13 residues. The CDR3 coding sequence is TGTGCCTGGAGTAACTTCAGGGGTGGAGGCTACACCTTC. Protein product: CAWSNFRGGGYTF. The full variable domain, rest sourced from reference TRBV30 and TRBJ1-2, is SQTIHQWPATLVQPVGSPLSLECTVEGTSNPNLYWYRQAAGRGLQLLFYSVGIGQISSEVPQNLSASRPQDRQFILSSKKLLLSDSGFYLCAWSNFRGGGYTFGSGTRLTVV.

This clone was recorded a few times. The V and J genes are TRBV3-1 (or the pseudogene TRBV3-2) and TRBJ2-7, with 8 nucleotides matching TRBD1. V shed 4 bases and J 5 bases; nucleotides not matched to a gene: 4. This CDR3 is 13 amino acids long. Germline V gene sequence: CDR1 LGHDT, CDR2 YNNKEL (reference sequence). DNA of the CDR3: TGTGCCAGCAGCCGCCAGGGGGCCAACGAGCAGTACTTC. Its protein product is CASSRQGANEQYF.

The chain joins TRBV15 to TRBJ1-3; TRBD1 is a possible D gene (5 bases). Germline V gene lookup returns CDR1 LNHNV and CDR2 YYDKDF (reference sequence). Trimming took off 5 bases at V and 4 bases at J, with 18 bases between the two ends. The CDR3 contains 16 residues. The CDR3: CATSVPLRGAGNTIYF. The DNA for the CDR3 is TGTGCCACCAGCGTTCCCCTCCGTGGGGCGGGAAACACCATATATTTT.

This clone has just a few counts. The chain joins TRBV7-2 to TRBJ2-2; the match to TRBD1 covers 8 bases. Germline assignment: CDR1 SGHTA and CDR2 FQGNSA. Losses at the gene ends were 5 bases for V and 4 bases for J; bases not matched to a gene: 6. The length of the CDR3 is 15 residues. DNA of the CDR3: TGTGCCAGCAGCCCTAAGACAGGGGCCACCGGGGAGCTGTTTTTT. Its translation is CASSPKTGATGELFF.

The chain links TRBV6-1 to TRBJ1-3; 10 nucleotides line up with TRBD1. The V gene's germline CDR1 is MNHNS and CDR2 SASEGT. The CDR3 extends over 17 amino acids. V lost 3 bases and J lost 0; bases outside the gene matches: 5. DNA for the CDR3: TGTGCCAGCAGTGACCCGGGACAGGGGAGCTCTGGAAACACCATATATTTT. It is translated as CASSDPGQGSSGNTIYF.

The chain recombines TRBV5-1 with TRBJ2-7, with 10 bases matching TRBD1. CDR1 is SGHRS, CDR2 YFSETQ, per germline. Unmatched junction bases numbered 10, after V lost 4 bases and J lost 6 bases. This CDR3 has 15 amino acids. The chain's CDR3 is CASSIPGTGAGEQYF. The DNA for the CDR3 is TGCGCCAGCAGCATACCCGGGACAGGGGCGGGCGAGCAGTACTTC.

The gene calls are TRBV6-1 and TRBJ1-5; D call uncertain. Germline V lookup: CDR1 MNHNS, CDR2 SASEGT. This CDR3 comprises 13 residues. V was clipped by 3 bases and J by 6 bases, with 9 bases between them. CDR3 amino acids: CASSDSVIQPQHF. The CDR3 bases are TGTGCCAGCAGTGATTCGGTAATTCAGCCCCAGCATTTT.

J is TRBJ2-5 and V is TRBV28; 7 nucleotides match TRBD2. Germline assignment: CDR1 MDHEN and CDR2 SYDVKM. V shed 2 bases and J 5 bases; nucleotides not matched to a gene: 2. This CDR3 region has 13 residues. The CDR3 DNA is TGTGCCAGCAGTTTAATGGGGGGGGAGACCCAGTACTTC. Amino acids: CASSLMGGETQYF.

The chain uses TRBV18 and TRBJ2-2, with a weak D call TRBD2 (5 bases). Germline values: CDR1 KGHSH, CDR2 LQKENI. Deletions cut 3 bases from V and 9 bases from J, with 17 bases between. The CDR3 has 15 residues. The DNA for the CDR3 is TGTGCCAGCTCACCCTCTAGGACGGGAAGGCGGGAGCTGTTTTTT. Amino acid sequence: CASSPSRTGRRELFF.

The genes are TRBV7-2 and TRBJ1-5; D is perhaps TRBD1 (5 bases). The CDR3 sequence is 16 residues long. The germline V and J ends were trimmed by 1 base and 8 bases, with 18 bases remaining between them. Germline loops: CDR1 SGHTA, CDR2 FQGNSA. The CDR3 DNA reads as TGTGCCAGCAGCTTAGTCGCTAGCGCGGGAGGGGAGCCCCAGCATTTT. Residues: CASSLVASAGGEPQHF. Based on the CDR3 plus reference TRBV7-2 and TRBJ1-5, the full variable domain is GAGVSQSPSNKVTEKGKDVELRCDPISGHTALYWYRQSLGQGLEFLIYFQGNSAPDKSGLPSDRFSAERTGGSVSTLTIQRTQQEDSAVYLCASSLVASAGGEPQHFGDGTRLSIL.

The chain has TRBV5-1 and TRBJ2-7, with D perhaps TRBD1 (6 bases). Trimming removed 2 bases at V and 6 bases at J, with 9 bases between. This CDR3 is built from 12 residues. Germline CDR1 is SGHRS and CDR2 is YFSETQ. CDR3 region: CASSFGQTEQYF. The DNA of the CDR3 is TGCGCCAGCAGCTTCGGACAGACCGAGCAGTACTTC. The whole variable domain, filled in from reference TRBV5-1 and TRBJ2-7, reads KAGVTQTPRYLIKTRGQQVTLSCSPISGHRSVSWYQQTPGQGLQFLFEYFSETQRNKGNFPGRFSGRQFSNSRSEMNVSTLELGDSALYLCASSFGQTEQYFGPGTRLTVT.

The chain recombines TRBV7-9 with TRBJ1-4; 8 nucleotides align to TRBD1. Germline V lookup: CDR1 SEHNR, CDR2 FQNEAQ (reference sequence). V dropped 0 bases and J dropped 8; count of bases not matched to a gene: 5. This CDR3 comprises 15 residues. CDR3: CASSLADRAGEKLFF. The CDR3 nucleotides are TGTGCCAGCAGCTTAGCGGACAGGGCAGGGGAAAAACTGTTTTTT.

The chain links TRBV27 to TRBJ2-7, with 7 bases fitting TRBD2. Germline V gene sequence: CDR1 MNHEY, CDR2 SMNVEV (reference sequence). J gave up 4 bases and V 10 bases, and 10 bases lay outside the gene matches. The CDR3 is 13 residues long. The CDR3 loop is CATRGVIRYEQYF. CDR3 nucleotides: TGTGCCACCCGGGGGGTCATCCGGTACGAGCAGTACTTC.